This TCR beta chain came from a study of cytomegalovirus exposure and HLA in healthy donors. A multiplex PCR was run with 60 Vbeta primers and 13 Jbeta primers. Sequencing was performed with immunoSEQ multiplex PCR; in TCRdb, only in-frame clones are kept and a portion is missing. The sample lists approximately 85,000 clones, about four fifths occurring once. The CDR3 loop spans 16 amino acids. The V end was cut by 1 base, the J end by 2 bases, with 13 bases between. The germline CDR1 and CDR2 sequences are LGHNA and YNFKEQ. Sequencing used PBMCs. This clonotype originated in a man aged 50-60 years in good health and CMV-seropositive. The rearrangement links TRBV4-2 to TRBJ2-3, with a possible D match to TRBD2 (6 bases). This chain's CDR3 is CASSQGGGTPTDTQYF. CDR3 DNA sequence: TGTGCCAGCAGCCAAGGTGGGGGGACTCCCACAGATACGCAGTATTTT.